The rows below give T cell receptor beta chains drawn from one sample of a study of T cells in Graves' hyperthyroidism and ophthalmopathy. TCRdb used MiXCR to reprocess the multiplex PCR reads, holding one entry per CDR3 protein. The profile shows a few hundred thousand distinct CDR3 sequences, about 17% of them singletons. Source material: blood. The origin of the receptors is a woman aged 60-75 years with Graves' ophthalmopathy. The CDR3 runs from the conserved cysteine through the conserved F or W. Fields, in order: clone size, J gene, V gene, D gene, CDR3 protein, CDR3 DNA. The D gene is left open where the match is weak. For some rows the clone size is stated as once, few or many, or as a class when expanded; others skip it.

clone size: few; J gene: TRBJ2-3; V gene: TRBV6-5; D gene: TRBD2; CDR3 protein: CASGRESTDTQYF; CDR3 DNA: TGTGCCAGCGGGCGGGAGTCCACAGATACGCAGTATTTT
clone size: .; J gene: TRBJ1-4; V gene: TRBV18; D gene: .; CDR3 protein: CASSPRVDEKLFF; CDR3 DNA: TGTGCCAGCTCACCCAGGGTTGACGAAAAACTGTTTTTT
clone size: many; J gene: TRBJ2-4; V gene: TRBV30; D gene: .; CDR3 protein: CAWIEGGAKNIQYF; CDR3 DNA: TGTGCCTGGATCGAGGGGGGAGCCAAAAACATTCAGTACTTC
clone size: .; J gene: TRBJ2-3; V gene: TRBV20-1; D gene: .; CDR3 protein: CSARGPGTTDTQYF; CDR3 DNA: TGCAGTGCTAGAGGGCCGGGGACCACAGATACGCAGTATTTT
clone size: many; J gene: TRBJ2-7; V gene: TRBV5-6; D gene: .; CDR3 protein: CASIKRGIGSYEQYF; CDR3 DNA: TGTGCCAGCATCAAGAGGGGGATAGGTTCCTACGAGCAGTACTTC
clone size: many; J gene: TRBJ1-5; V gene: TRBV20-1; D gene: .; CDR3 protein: CSASRTQINQPQHF; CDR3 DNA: TGCAGTGCTAGTCGCACACAGATCAATCAGCCCCAGCATTTT
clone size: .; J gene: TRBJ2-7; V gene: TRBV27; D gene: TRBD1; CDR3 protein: CASSLTGARYEQYF; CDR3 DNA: TGTGCCAGCAGTCTGACAGGGGCCCGTTACGAGCAGTACTTC
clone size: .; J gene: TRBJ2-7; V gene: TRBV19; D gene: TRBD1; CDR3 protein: CASSPRRSGGSYEQYF; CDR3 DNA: TGTGCCAGTAGTCCCCGCCGGTCAGGGGGCTCCTACGAGCAGTACTTC
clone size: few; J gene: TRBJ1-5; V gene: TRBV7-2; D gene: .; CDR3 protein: CASSKRREGQPQHF; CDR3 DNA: TGTGCCAGCAGCAAGCGGAGGGAGGGTCAGCCCCAGCATTTT
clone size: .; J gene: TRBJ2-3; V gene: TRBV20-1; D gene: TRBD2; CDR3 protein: CSARLAGGNTQYF; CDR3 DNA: TGCAGTGCTAGACTAGCGGGGGGCAATACGCAGTATTTT
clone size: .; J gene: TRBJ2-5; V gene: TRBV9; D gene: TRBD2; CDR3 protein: CASSVEGTSEETQYF; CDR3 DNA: TGTGCCAGCAGCGTAGAGGGGACTAGCGAGGAGACCCAGTACTTC
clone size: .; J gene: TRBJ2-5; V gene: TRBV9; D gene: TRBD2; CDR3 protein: CASSVGLAGGGETQYF; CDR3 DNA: TGTGCCAGCAGCGTAGGACTAGCGGGAGGCGGTGAGACCCAGTACTTC
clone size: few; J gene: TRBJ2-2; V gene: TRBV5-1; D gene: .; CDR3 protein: CASSLWGRNTGELFF; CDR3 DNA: TGCGCCAGCAGCCTGTGGGGGCGAAACACCGGGGAGCTGTTTTTT
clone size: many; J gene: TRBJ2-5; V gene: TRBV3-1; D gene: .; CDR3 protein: CASSQPSVETQYF; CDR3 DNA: TGTGCCAGCAGCCAACCATCGGTGGAGACCCAGTACTTC
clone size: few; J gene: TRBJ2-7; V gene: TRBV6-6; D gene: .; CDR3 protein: CASSYSGDGSYEQYF; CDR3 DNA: TGTGCCAGCAGTTACTCAGGGGACGGCTCCTACGAGCAGTACTTC
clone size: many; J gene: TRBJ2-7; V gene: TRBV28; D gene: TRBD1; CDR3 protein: CASSFHRGNDEQYF; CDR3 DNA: TGTGCCAGCAGTTTCCACAGGGGGAACGACGAGCAGTACTTC
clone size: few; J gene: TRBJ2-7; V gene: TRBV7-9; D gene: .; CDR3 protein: CASSLEVGGIEQYF; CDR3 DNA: TGTGCCAGCAGCTTAGAGGTGGGCGGGATCGAGCAGTACTTC
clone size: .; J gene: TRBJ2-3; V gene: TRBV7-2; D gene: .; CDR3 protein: CASSLGGSFTDTQYF; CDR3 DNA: TGTGCCAGCAGCTTAGGGGGTAGCTTCACAGATACGCAGTATTTT
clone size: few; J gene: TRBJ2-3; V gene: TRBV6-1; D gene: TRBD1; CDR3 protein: CASREGDRIQNTQYF; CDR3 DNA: TGTGCCAGCAGAGAGGGGGACAGGATTCAAAATACGCAGTATTTT
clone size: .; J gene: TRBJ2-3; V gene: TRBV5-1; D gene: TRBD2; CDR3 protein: CASSYPLAGGPDTQYF; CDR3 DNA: TGCGCCAGCAGCTACCCACTAGCGGGAGGGCCGGATACGCAGTATTTT
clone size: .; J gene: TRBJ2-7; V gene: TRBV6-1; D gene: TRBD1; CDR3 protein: CASRLGQGGTYEQYF; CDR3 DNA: TGTGCCAGCAGACTTGGACAGGGGGGCACCTACGAGCAGTACTTC
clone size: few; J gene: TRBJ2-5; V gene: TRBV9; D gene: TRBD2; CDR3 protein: CASSRLAGGTGMETQYF; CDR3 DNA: TGTGCCAGCAGCCGGCTAGCGGGAGGCACCGGGATGGAGACCCAGTACTTC
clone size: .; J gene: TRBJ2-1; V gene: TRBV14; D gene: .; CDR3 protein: CASSRPAEVINEQFF; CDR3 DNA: TGTGCCAGCAGCCGACCCGCAGAAGTAATCAATGAGCAGTTCTTC
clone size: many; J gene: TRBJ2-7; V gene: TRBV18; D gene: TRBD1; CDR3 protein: CASSSGTATYEQYF; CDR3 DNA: TGTGCCAGCTCGTCCGGGACAGCCACCTACGAGCAGTACTTC
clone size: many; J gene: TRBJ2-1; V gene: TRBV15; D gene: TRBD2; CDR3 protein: CATSRPGTRFREQFF; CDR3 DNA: TGTGCCACCAGCAGACCGGGGACTAGGTTTCGTGAGCAGTTCTTC
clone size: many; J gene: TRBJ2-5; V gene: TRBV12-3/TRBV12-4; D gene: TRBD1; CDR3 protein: CASSFPQGAEETQYF; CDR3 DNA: TGTGCCAGCAGTTTCCCCCAGGGGGCCGAAGAGACCCAGTACTTC
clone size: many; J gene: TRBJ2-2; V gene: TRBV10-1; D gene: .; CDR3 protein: CATSTGQNTGELFF; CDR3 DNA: TGCGCCACCTCCACTGGACAGAACACCGGGGAGCTGTTTTTT
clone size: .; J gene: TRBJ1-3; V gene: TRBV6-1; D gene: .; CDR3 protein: CASSRGQPLSGSTIYF; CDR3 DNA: TGTGCCAGCAGCCGCGGACAGCCACTCTCTGGAAGCACCATATATTTT
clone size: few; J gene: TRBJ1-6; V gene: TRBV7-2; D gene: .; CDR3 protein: CASSFRNSPLHF; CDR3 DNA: TGTGCCAGCAGCTTCCGTAATTCACCCCTCCACTTT
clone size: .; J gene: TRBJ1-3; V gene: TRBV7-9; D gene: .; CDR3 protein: CASSLAREVNTIYF; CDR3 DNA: TGTGCCAGCAGCTTAGCTCGGGAGGTTAACACCATATATTTT
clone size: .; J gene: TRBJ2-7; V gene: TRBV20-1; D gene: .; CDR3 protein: CSARPVGQGYEQYF; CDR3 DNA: TGCAGTGCTAGACCCGTAGGGCAGGGGTACGAGCAGTACTTC
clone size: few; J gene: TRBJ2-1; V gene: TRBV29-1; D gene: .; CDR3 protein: CSVVLRAPYNEQFF; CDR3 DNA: TGCAGCGTTGTTTTGCGGGCCCCCTACAATGAGCAGTTCTTC
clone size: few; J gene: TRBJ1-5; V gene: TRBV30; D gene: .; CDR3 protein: CAWSVPSLGNQPQHF; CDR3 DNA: TGTGCCTGGAGTGTACCCAGTCTGGGGAATCAGCCCCAGCATTTT
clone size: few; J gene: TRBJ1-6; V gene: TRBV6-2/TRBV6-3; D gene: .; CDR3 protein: CASSNGVGNNSPLHF; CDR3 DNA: TGTGCCAGCAGCAACGGTGTCGGCAATAATTCACCCCTCCACTTT
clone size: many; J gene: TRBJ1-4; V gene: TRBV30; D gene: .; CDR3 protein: CACLTPGRSEKLFF; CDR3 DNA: TGTGCCTGCCTTACTCCAGGGAGAAGTGAAAAACTGTTTTTT
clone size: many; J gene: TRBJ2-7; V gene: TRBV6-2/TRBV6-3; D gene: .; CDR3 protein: CASSYLRASYEQYF; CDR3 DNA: TGTGCCAGCAGTTACCTCCGGGCTTCCTACGAGCAGTACTTC
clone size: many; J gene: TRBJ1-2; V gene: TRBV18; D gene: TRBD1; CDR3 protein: CASSPYQGEGYGYTF; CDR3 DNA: TGTGCCAGCTCACCATATCAGGGGGAAGGCTATGGCTACACCTTC
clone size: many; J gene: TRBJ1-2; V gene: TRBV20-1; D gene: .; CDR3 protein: CSAREPWAGTYGYTF; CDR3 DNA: TGCAGTGCTAGAGAGCCCTGGGCAGGGACTTATGGCTACACCTTC
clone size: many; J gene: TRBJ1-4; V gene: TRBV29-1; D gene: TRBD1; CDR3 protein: CSVGGGQGATNEKLFF; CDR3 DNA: TGCAGCGTTGGCGGGGGCCAGGGGGCAACTAATGAAAAACTGTTTTTT
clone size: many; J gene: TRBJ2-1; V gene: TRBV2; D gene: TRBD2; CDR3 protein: CASRETSGLYNEQFF; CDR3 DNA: TGTGCCAGCAGGGAGACTAGCGGACTCTACAATGAGCAGTTCTTC
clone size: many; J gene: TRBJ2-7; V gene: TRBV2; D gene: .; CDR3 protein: CASTRSGVGYEQYF; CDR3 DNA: TGTGCCAGCACCAGGTCAGGCGTCGGATACGAGCAGTACTTC
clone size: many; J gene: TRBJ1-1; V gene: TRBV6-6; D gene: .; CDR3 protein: CASSYSGGALTEAFF; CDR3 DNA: TGTGCCAGCAGTTACTCAGGGGGGGCTCTTACTGAAGCTTTCTTT
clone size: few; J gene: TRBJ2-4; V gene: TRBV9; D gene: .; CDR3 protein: CASSADIPLAKNIQYF; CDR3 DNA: TGTGCCAGCAGCGCGGACATTCCGCTAGCCAAAAACATTCAGTACTTC
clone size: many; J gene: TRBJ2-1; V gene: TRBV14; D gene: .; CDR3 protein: CASSPRGMQVVEQFF; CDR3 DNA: TGTGCCAGCAGCCCCAGAGGGATGCAGGTGGTTGAGCAGTTCTTC
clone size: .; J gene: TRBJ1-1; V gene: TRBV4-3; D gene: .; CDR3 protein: CASSGRTGGNTEAFF; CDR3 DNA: TGCGCCAGCAGCGGACGGACCGGGGGGAACACTGAAGCTTTCTTT
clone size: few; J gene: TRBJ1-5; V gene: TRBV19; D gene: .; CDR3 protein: CASSNPQGNNQPQHF; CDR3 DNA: TGTGCCAGTAGCAACCCTCAGGGGAATAACCAGCCCCAGCATTTT
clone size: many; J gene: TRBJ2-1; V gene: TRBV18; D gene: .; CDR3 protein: CASSPKSDPSYNEQFF; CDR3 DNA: TGTGCCAGCTCACCAAAGAGTGATCCCTCCTACAATGAGCAGTTCTTC
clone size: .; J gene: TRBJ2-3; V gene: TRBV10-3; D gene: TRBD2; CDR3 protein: CAISGTSGITDTQYF; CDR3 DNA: TGTGCCATCAGTGGGACTAGCGGGATAACAGATACGCAGTATTTT
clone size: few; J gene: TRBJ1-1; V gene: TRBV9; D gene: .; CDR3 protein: CASRRSAATGATEAFF; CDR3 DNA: TGTGCCAGCAGAAGAAGTGCCGCGACTGGGGCCACTGAAGCTTTCTTT
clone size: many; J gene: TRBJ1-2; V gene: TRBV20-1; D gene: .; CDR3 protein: CSASRGNYGYTF; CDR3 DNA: TGCAGTGCTAGTAGGGGAAACTATGGCTACACCTTC
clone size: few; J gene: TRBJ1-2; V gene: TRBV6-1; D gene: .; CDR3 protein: CASTGGSREYNYGYTF; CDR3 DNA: TGTGCCAGCACTGGAGGGTCCCGCGAGTACAACTATGGCTACACCTTC
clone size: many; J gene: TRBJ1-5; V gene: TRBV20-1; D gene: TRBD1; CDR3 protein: CSARGTGGFSNQPQHF; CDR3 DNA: TGCAGTGCTCGGGGGACAGGGGGCTTTAGCAATCAGCCCCAGCATTTT
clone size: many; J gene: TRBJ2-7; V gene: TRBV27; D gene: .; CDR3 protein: CASGRHEQYF; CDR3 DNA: TGTGCCAGCGGAAGACACGAGCAGTACTTC
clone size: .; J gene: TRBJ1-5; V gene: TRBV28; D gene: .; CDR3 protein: CASRTTLVNQPQHF; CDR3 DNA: TGTGCCAGCAGAACCACTTTGGTCAATCAGCCCCAGCATTTT
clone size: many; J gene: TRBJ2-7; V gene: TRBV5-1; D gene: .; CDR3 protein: CASSSPTGKTSYEQYF; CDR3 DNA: TGCGCCAGCAGCTCCCCGACAGGAAAGACCTCCTACGAGCAGTACTTC